This T cell receptor (beta chain) was found in a study of blood T cell repertoires in COVID-19. Study as a whole: Sources were T cells, B-cell-depleted T cells, or PBMCs; the material itself was cDNA or gDNA.

V was shortened by 0 bases and J by 6 bases, with 9 bases between the two germline ends. Germline assignment: CDR1 SNHLY and CDR2 FYNNEI. CDR3 length: 14 amino acids. Participants were aged about 18 to 95 years, lived in 24 US areas, and enrolled virtually. Measured with immunoSEQ multiplex PCR; TCRdb has only the in-frame clones, and not every one. The table shows about 210,000 clones, with 80% to 90% occurring only once. This receptor was identified in a woman between 35 and 50 years old with acute COVID-19. The specimen was PBMCs or T cells enriched from blood (not recorded which). The chain is built from TRBV2 and TRBJ1-5; D is perhaps TRBD1 (5 bases). The CDR3 region has the DNA TGTGCCAGCAGTGAAGCGGGGGGAGTTCAGCCCCAGCATTTT. Translated: CASSEAGGVQPQHF.